These 29 T cell receptor beta chains share one sample of origin, sequenced in a study of T cell clonotyping in hematopoietic cell transplantation (dated by TCRdb to 2020 to 2022). Receptors were amplified or captured by the immunoSEQ multiplex PCR assay. TCRdb retrieved this table from immuneACCESS and kept in-frame rearrangements only. Not all clones are present; in checked studies, unresolved V genes account for under half, and no reason is known for the remainder. This sample gives about 12,000 clones in total; roughly 45% of them show up just once. Jointly, the top ten make up around 9.9% of the sample. Sequenced sample: peripheral blood mononuclear cells. Source of these receptors: a man in his fifties in good health. Some clones in this sample may be carry-over from other donors' samples.

The chain employs TRBV29-1 and TRBJ2-3; TRBD2 agrees at 15 bases. This CDR3 comprises 14 residues. CDR1 and CDR2 from the germline V gene are SQVTM and ANQGSEA. After removal of 7 bases from V and 3 bases from J, the junction contained 2 bases not matched to a gene. Here the CDR3 DNA reads TGCAGCGACGGACTAGCGGGAGGGACAGATACGCAGTATTTT. Translating it yields CSDGLAGGTDTQYF.

The chain couples TRBV9 to TRBJ2-2; 10 nucleotides line up with TRBD2. Germline-derived CDR1 and CDR2 are SGDLS and YYNGEE. The trim removed 3 bases at V and 7 bases at J, leaving 3 bases unmatched. This CDR3 comprises 14 residues. CDR3 sequence (DNA): TGTGCCAGCAGCGGGGGACTAGCGAGCGGGGAGCTGTTTTTT. Residues: CASSGGLASGELFF.

This clone was seen more than once but under ten times. The CDR3 spells CAWSWADTQYF. The CDR3, as DNA: TGTGCCTGGAGTTGGGCAGATACGCAGTATTTT. The rearrangement uses TRBV30 and TRBJ2-3; no reliable D call. CDR1 and CDR2 (germline): GTSNPN, SVGIG (reference sequence). Trimming removed 2 bases at V and 4 bases at J, with 4 bases between. This CDR3 comprises 11 residues.

The rearrangement joins TRBV27 to TRBJ2-7; 11 nucleotides align to TRBD2. The CDR3 covers 16 residues. Germline V CDR1 and CDR2: MNHEY, SMNVEV (reference sequence). With V trimmed by 2 bases and J by 0 bases, 3 bases remained unmatched. CDR3 in amino acids: CASSLIAGGPSYEQYF. CDR3 coding DNA: TGTGCCAGCAGTTTAATAGCGGGAGGGCCCTCCTACGAGCAGTACTTC.

This clone was detected once. The rearrangement links TRBV19 to TRBJ2-1; no clear D. V gave up 6 bases and J gave up 1 base, with 7 bases separating them. The CDR3 runs to 13 residues. Germline V lookup: CDR1 LNHDA, CDR2 SQIVND (reference sequence). The CDR3: CASSALSYNEQFF. The CDR3 DNA follows: TGTGCCAGTAGCGCCTTGTCCTACAATGAGCAGTTCTTC.

This sequence joins TRBV30 and TRBJ2-7; D is possibly TRBD2 (7 bases). V was trimmed by 3 bases and J by 6 bases, leaving 15 bases between them. The CDR3 spans 13 residues. Germline lookup yields CDR1 GTSNPN and CDR2 SVGIG (reference sequence). The CDR3 DNA reads as TGTGCCTGGAGCCGGGGGGCTGGTATCGAGCAGTACTTC. The encoded protein is CAWSRGAGIEQYF.

The V call is TRBV4-1, the J call TRBJ2-3, with 10 bases matching TRBD2. Trimming at V came to 4 bases and at J to 3 bases, leaving 13 bases not matched to a gene. The germline V gene encodes CDR1 MGHRA and CDR2 YSYEKL. The length of the CDR3 is 18 residues. In nucleotides, the CDR3 is TGCGCCAGCAGCCGAGGGGGGATAGCGGGAGGAGGGACAGATACGCAGTATTTT. This sequence encodes CASSRGGIAGGGTDTQYF.

The V call is TRBV27, the J call TRBJ2-7; D could derive from TRBD1 or TRBD2 (5 bases each). With 5 bases removed from V and 9 bases from J, the gap between germline ends came to 11 bases. This CDR3 spans 11 amino acids. CDR1 is MNHEY, CDR2 SMNVEV, per germline (reference sequence). DNA for the CDR3: TGTGCCAGCAGTCGTATGGGACGGCAGTACTTC. Translating it yields CASSRMGRQYF.

This chain uses TRBV29-1 with TRBJ1-1; D remains unclear. CDR3 length equals 10 residues. The germline CDR1 and CDR2 sequences are SQVTM and ANQGSEA. V lost 4 bases and J 10 bases, leaving 10 bases between the germline ends. In DNA, the CDR3 is TGCAGCGTTGTGAGTGACGGAGCTTTCTTT. Protein product: CSVVSDGAFF. The variable domain in full, with the rest retrieved from reference TRBV29-1 and TRBJ1-1, is SAVISQKPSRDICQRGTSLTIQCQVDSQVTMMFWYRQQPGQSLTLIATANQGSEATYESGFVIDKFPISRPNLTFSTLTVSNMSPEDSSIYLCSVVSDGAFFGQGTRLTVV.

The V and J genes are TRBV4-1 and TRBJ2-2; D is possibly TRBD2 (5 bases). The V and J ends lost 7 bases and 0 bases respectively, with 15 bases between them. This CDR3 comprises 16 residues. The germline V gene encodes CDR1 MGHRA and CDR2 YSYEKL. CDR3 sequence (DNA): TGCGCCAGCAATCACGGCGGGTTTTCGAACACCGGGGAGCTGTTTTTT. Its translation: CASNHGGFSNTGELFF.

V is TRBV9 and J is TRBJ2-1; TRBD1 matches at 8 bases. The ends lost 6 bases at V and 7 bases at J; junction bases unmatched: 6. Germline V gives CDR1 SGDLS, CDR2 YYNGEE. The CDR3 covers 13 residues. The CDR3 protein is CASTPWTGNEQFF. For the CDR3, the DNA is TGTGCCAGCACCCCATGGACAGGGAATGAGCAGTTCTTC.

The rearrangement joins TRBV6-6 to TRBJ2-7, with D possibly being TRBD1 (6 bases). CDR1 is MNHNY and CDR2 is SVGAGI in the germline V gene (reference sequence). V dropped 2 bases and J dropped 2 bases, with 10 bases sitting between them. The CDR3 is made up of 14 amino acids. CDR3 residues: CASSYGSGAYEQYF. Here the CDR3 DNA reads TGTGCCAGCAGTTACGGGTCAGGGGCCTACGAGCAGTACTTC.

The chain is built from TRBV11-3 and TRBJ2-1; 13 bases align to TRBD2. The trim removed 5 bases at V and 8 bases at J, leaving 15 bases unmatched. This CDR3 is 18 amino acids long. Germline V gives CDR1 SGHNT, CDR2 YENEEA. CDR3 sequence reads: CASSPPWTSGSPDYEQFF. The CDR3 coding sequence is TGTGCCAGCAGCCCCCCGTGGACTAGCGGGAGCCCCGATTATGAGCAGTTCTTC.

As DNA, the CDR3 is TGTGCCAGCAGTTCGATACAGGGTTTATATGGCTACACCTTC. Translation gives CASSSIQGLYGYTF. The chain carries TRBV27 and TRBJ1-2; TRBD1 might be the D (6 bases). With 4 bases removed from V and 5 bases from J, the gap between germline ends came to 14 bases. The CDR3 length is 14 residues. Germline V gives CDR1 MNHEY, CDR2 SMNVEV (reference sequence).

DNA of the CDR3: TGTGCCAGCAGCGTAGACGGGACCGGGACTAGCGGCCACACAGATACGCAGTATTTT. This gives the protein CASSVDGTGTSGHTDTQYF. The rearrangement uses TRBV9 and TRBJ2-3; 11 bases map to TRBD2. The germline CDR1 and CDR2 sequences are SGDLS and YYNGEE. V gave up 0 bases and J gave up 2 bases; unmatched junction bases: 11. CDR3 size: 19 residues. Filled out from reference TRBV9 and TRBJ2-3, the complete variable domain reads DSGVTQTPKHLITATGQRVTLRCSPRSGDLSVYWYQQSLDQGLQFLIQYYNGEERAKGNILERFSAQQFPDLHSELNLSSLELGDSALYFCASSVDGTGTSGHTDTQYFGPGTRLTVL.

This clone appeared a few times. J is TRBJ2-5 and V is TRBV6-5; 8 nucleotides match TRBD1. This CDR3 region has 14 residues. Unmatched junction bases numbered 8, after V lost 0 bases and J lost 11 bases. From germline, CDR1 is MNHEY and CDR2 SVGAGI. CDR3 sequence: CASSYSVTGVEQYF. CDR3 coding DNA: TGTGCCAGCAGTTACTCGGTGACAGGGGTTGAGCAGTACTTC.

This clone has only a few counts. The chain recombines TRBV5-4 with TRBJ2-7, with 14 bases identical to TRBD2. Germline-derived CDR1 and CDR2 are SGHNT and YYREEE (reference sequence). Trimming took 4 bases from V and 2 from J; bases not matched to a gene: 5. The CDR3 contains 16 residues. The CDR3 sequence is CASSVGLAGDTYEQYF. The CDR3 coding sequence is TGTGCCAGCAGCGTGGGACTAGCGGGAGATACCTACGAGCAGTACTTC.

V gene TRBV5-1 combines with J gene TRBJ1-1; D unclear. This CDR3 is built from 13 residues. The V and J ends lost 2 bases and 1 base respectively, with 6 bases between them. The V gene's germline CDR1 is SGHRS and CDR2 YFSETQ. The CDR3, as DNA: TGCGCCAGCAGCTTCCGAGAGAACACTGAAGCTTTCTTT. Protein product: CASSFRENTEAFF.

V and J are TRBV14 and TRBJ2-1; 7 bases agree with TRBD1. The J segment lost 2 bases and the V segment lost 1 base, leaving 5 bases of the junction unmatched. The V gene's germline CDR1 is SGHDN and CDR2 FVKESK. This CDR3 has 16 amino acids. CDR3 DNA sequence: TGTGCCAGCAGCCAAGGCCGGGACAGTACCTACAATGAGCAGTTCTTC. This encodes CASSQGRDSTYNEQFF.

This chain links TRBV9 with TRBJ1-4; no clear D gene. This CDR3 spans 14 amino acids. Germline loops: CDR1 SGDLS, CDR2 YYNGEE. V was shortened by 4 bases and J by 8 bases, with 15 bases between the two germline ends. This CDR3 is CASSPGGSQEKLFF. The CDR3, as DNA: TGTGCCAGCAGCCCGGGAGGGAGCCAAGAAAAACTGTTTTTT.

J is TRBJ2-7 and V is TRBV30; D is undetermined. The CDR3 extends over 14 amino acids. V was cut by 0 bases and J by 0 bases, with 9 bases left in between. CDR1 is GTSNPN, CDR2 SVGIG, per germline (reference sequence). The CDR3 coding sequence is TGTGCCTGGAGTGTGGGCGGCAGCTCCTACGAGCAGTACTTC. Its translation: CAWSVGGSSYEQYF.

J is TRBJ2-1 and V is TRBV5-1, with D perhaps TRBD1 or TRBD2 (5 bases each). CDR1 and CDR2 from the germline V gene are SGHRS and YFSETQ. V gave up 7 bases and J gave up 9 bases, with 20 bases separating them. The length of the CDR3 is 14 residues. The DNA for the CDR3 is TGCGCCAGCTGTCCGGGGCAGGGAGAAGGTGAGCAGTTCTTC. Amino acid sequence: CASCPGQGEGEQFF.

The rearrangement uses TRBV4-1 and TRBJ2-7; possibly TRBD1 for D (5 bases). V lost 3 bases, J lost 6 bases, and 15 bases lay in between. The CDR3 sequence is 14 residues long. CDR1 is MGHRA, CDR2 YSYEKL, per germline. CDR3 region: CASSHQEDSSEQYF. CDR3 nucleotide sequence: TGCGCCAGCAGCCACCAAGAAGACAGTTCCGAGCAGTACTTC.

This clone has just one count. CDR3 DNA sequence: TGTGCCAGCAGTGAAGGGACAGGGATTTTGAATCAGCCCCAGCATTTT. It specifies CASSEGTGILNQPQHF. The chain recombines TRBV6-1 with TRBJ1-5; TRBD1 aligns across 8 bases. The J segment lost 4 bases and the V segment lost 1 base, leaving 6 bases of the junction unmatched. Germline values: CDR1 MNHNS, CDR2 SASEGT. The CDR3 covers 16 residues.

The gene calls are TRBV30 and TRBJ2-5; 12 bases align to TRBD1. The J call is in doubt because the DNA end fits TRBJ2-7 better. Germline V CDR1 and CDR2: GTSNPN, SVGIG (reference sequence). This CDR3 has 15 amino acids. The CDR3 sequence is CAWSGDRGRSYEQYF. CDR3 nucleotide sequence: TGTGCCTGGAGTGGGGACAGGGGGCGCTCCTACGAGCAGTACTTC.

The V gene is TRBV7-2, the J gene TRBJ2-4, with 8 bases fitting TRBD1. In germline, CDR1 is SGHTA, CDR2 FQGNSA. V shed 7 bases and J 6 bases; nucleotides not matched to a gene: 8. The CDR3 has 14 amino acids. The CDR3 is CASTPDRVLNIQYF. In DNA form, the CDR3 reads TGTGCCAGCACGCCGGACAGGGTACTAAACATTCAGTACTTC.

The chain has TRBV5-8 and TRBJ2-1; possible D gene TRBD2, 6 bases. CDR1 and CDR2 from the germline V gene are SGHTS and YDEGEE. V was cut by 2 bases and J by 9 bases, with 12 bases left in between. This CDR3 has 13 residues. In nucleotides, the CDR3 is TGTGCCAGCAGCTTCCGTGGGAGGTTTGAGCAGTTCTTC. Translation gives CASSFRGRFEQFF.

This chain connects TRBV7-2 to TRBJ2-7; D might be TRBD2 (6 bases). V lost 6 bases to trimming and J lost 7 bases, with 19 bases between them. Germline loops: CDR1 SGHTA, CDR2 FQGNSA. This CDR3 is built from 14 residues. CDR3 amino acids: CASSPTSSKREQYF. CDR3 in DNA: TGTGCCAGCAGTCCTACTAGCTCAAAGAGGGAGCAGTACTTC. The whole variable domain, remainder taken from reference TRBV7-2 and TRBJ2-7, is GAGVSQSPSNKVTEKGKDVELRCDPISGHTALYWYRQSLGQGLEFLIYFQGNSAPDKSGLPSDRFSAERTGGSVSTLTIQRTQQEDSAVYLCASSPTSSKREQYFGPGTRLTVT.

The count of this clone is one. The chain has TRBV29-1 and TRBJ1-2; tentatively, D is TRBD1 (6 bases). CDR1 SQVTM and CDR2 ANQGSEA come from the germline V gene. CDR3 length: 13 residues. Trimming stripped 4 bases from V and 2 bases from J, with 11 bases between. The CDR3, as DNA: TGCAGCGTTGGGACAGCCTTAAACTATGGCTACACCTTC. This translates into CSVGTALNYGYTF.